This T cell receptor beta chain came from a study of blood T cell repertoires in COVID-19. The wider study: T cells, B-cell-depleted T cells, or PBMCs supplied cDNA or gDNA.

The assay was immunoSEQ multiplex PCR, and TCRdb's table has in-frame clones only and misses some. The sample includes roughly 80,000 clones, more than 75% of them seen just once. V was clipped by 2 bases and J by 1 base, with 9 bases between them. The CDR3 spans 14 residues. Per the germline V gene, CDR1 is MNHNS and CDR2 is SASEGT. Sequencing was performed on peripheral blood. The chain couples TRBV6-1 to TRBJ2-7; no clear D. The TCR comes from a woman aged 70 to 79 with acute or convalescent COVID-19. The CDR3 nucleotides are TGTGCCAGCAGTGAATCGTTCCGGTCCTACGAGCAGTACGTC. It codes for CASSESFRSYEQYV.